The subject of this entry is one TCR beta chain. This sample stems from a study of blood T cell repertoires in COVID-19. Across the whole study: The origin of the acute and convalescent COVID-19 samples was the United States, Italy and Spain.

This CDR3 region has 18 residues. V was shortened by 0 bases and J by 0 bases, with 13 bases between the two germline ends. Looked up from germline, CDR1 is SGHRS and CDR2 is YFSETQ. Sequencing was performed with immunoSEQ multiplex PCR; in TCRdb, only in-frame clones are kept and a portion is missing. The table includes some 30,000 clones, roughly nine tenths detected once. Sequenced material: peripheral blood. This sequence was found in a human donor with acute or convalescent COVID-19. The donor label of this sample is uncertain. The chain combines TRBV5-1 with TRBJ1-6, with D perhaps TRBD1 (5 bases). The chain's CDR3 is CASSLGRGSSSYNSPLHF. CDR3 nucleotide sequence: TGCGCCAGCAGCTTGGGGAGGGGATCTAGCTCCTATAATTCACCCCTCCACTTT. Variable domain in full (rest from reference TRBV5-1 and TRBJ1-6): KAGVTQTPRYLIKTRGQQVTLSCSPISGHRSVSWYQQTPGQGLQFLFEYFSETQRNKGNFPGRFSGRQFSNSRSEMNVSTLELGDSALYLCASSLGRGSSSYNSPLHFGNGTRLTVT.